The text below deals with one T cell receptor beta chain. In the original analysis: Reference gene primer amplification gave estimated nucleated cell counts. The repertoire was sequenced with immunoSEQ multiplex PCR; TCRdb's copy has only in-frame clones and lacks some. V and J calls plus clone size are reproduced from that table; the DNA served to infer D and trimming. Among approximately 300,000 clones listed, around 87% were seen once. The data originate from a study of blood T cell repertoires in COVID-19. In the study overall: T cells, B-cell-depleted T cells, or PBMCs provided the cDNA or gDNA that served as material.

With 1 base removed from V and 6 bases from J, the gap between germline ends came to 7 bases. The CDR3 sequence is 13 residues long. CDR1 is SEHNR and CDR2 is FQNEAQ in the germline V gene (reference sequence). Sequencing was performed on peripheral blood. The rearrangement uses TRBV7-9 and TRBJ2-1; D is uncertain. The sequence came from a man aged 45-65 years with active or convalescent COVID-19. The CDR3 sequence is CASSLGSVNEQFF. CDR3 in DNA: TGTGCCAGCAGCTTAGGGTCAGTCAATGAGCAGTTCTTC.